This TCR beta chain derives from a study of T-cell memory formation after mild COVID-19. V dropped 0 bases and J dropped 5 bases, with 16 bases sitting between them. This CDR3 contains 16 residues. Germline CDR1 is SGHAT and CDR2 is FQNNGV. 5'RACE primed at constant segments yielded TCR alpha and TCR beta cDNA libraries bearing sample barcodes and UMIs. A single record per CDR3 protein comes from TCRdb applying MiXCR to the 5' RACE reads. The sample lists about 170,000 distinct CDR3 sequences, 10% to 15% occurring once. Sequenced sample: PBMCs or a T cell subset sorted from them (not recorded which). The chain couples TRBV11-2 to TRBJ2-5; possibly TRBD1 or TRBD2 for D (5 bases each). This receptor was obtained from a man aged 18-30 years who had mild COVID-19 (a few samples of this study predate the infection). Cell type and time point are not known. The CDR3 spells CASSLDGAGWGETQYF. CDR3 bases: TGTGCCAGCAGCTTAGACGGGGCTGGGTGGGGTGAGACCCAGTACTTC.